The source of this TCR beta chain is a study of blood T cell repertoires in COVID-19. Looked up from germline, CDR1 is SGHRS and CDR2 is YFSETQ. V lost 5 bases and J lost 10; bases outside the gene matches: 9. The CDR3 contains 15 residues. Libraries were prepared by immunoSEQ multiplex PCR; TCRdb keeps only in-frame clonotypes and omits some of them. The sample lists roughly 97,000 clones; 65% to 90% were seen once. The sample consisted of peripheral blood. The clonotype originates from a man in his sixties with acute or convalescent COVID-19. The J gene is TRBJ2-1, the V gene TRBV5-1, with TRBD2 matching over 13 bases. The CDR3, as DNA: TGCGCCAGCAGTACACTAGCGGGGGGGCCAAACGAGCAGTTCTTC. Protein product: CASSTLAGGPNEQFF. Filled out from reference TRBV5-1 and TRBJ2-1, the complete variable domain reads KAGVTQTPRYLIKTRGQQVTLSCSPISGHRSVSWYQQTPGQGLQFLFEYFSETQRNKGNFPGRFSGRQFSNSRSEMNVSTLELGDSALYLCASSTLAGGPNEQFFGPGTRLTVL.